This TCR beta chain was sequenced during a study of cytomegalovirus exposure and HLA in healthy donors. Points from the study as a whole: Earlier analysis looked at TCR beta V segments, and most were productive about 90% or about 30% of the time.

This clone was seen a handful of times. Its specificity is not known. PCR used 60 Vbeta primers and 13 Jbeta primers. Method: immunoSEQ multiplex PCR; TCRdb's copy keeps in-frame clones and lacks some. The profile shows about 55,000 clones, roughly 53% of them singletons. Trimming took 0 bases from V and 0 from J; bases not matched to a gene: 5. Germline assignment: CDR1 LGHNA and CDR2 YSLEER. CDR3 length equals 18 residues. The sequencing input was PBMCs. The gene calls are TRBV4-3 and TRBJ2-6; 7 nucleotides match TRBD1. The receptor's source is a human donor in good health. For the CDR3, the DNA is TGCGCCAGCAGCCAAGAGGGACAGCTGGGCTCTGGGGCCAACGTCCTGACTTTC. This sequence encodes CASSQEGQLGSGANVLTF.